This T cell receptor (beta chain) originates from a study of cytomegalovirus exposure and HLA in healthy donors. Study-wide results and limits: A later analysis by the authors found several of the most significant clusters apparently linked to common viral pathogens. It was reportedly the case that the classifier diagnosed cytomegalovirus status with high specificity and sensitivity. Among TCR beta chains, those listed as cytomegalovirus-associated numbered about 150.

This CDR3 is built from 15 residues. Unmatched junction bases numbered 9, after V lost 4 bases and J lost 5 bases. Germline-derived CDR1 and CDR2 are SGHTA and FQGNSA. This clone was seen only once. Its antigen is still unknown. 13 Jbeta primers and 60 Vbeta primers were used for the PCR. The protocol was immunoSEQ multiplex PCR, while the TCRdb copy is restricted to in-frame clones and leaves out a portion. Of more than 110,000 clones in the sample, under 80% were seen once. Participants comprised healthy donors of bone marrow. This chain connects TRBV7-2 to TRBJ1-2; the match to TRBD1 covers 8 bases. The sequencing sample was made of PBMCs. The sequence derives from a male donor in good health and CMV-seronegative. The DNA of the CDR3 is TGTGCCAGCAGCTCGCGGACAGGGAAGGGTTATGGCTACACCTTC. Encoded protein: CASSSRTGKGYGYTF.